This T cell receptor beta chain was recovered during a study of response to subunit inactivated influenza vaccine. Broader study findings: The authors put forward the suggestion that each seasonal influenza vaccination may bring in only a limited number of new T cells.

TCRdb itself ran the RT-PCR reads through MiXCR, one entry per CDR3 protein. This table holds 500,000 to 600,000 distinct CDR3 sequences, approximately 17% found once. Comments on this clonotype: Its antigen is unidentified.

This CDR3 comprises 15 residues. Germline lookup yields CDR1 DFQATT and CDR2 SNEGSKA (reference sequence). V lost 0 bases and J 2 bases, leaving 13 bases between the germline ends. Sequenced material: CD4+ T cells sorted from PBMCs, taken approximately 25 months after vaccination. The TCR comes from a man aged 50-75 years who received an inactivated influenza vaccine. V usage is TRBV20-1 and J usage is TRBJ2-5, with D possibly being TRBD2 (5 bases). The CDR3: CSARDPSGRQETQYF. The CDR3 nucleotides read TGCAGTGCTAGAGATCCCAGCGGAAGGCAAGAGACCCAGTACTTC.